This TCR beta chain emerged from a study of blood T cell repertoires in COVID-19. Produced via immunoSEQ multiplex PCR; TCRdb's table is partial and in-frame only. The repertoire has some 400,000 clones, more than 85% of them found once; the top ten carry just over 0.85%. Germline loops: CDR1 MDHEN, CDR2 SYDVKM. The V end was cut by 5 bases, the J end by 9 bases, with 26 bases between. The CDR3 sequence is 16 residues long. The chain is built from TRBV28 and TRBJ2-7; D might be TRBD2 (5 bases). The sample was PBMCs or T cells enriched from blood (not recorded which). This clonotype originated in a woman aged 40 to 50 who had been exposed to COVID-19. The CDR3 DNA sequence: TGTGCCAGCAGTCCTGCCGGTTTTGGTGGACCTGCGGGGCAGTACTTC. As protein: CASSPAGFGGPAGQYF.